This T cell receptor beta chain comes out of a study of blood T cell repertoires in COVID-19. Trimming took 3 bases from V and 7 from J; bases not matched to a gene: 3. The CDR3 is 14 amino acids. Per germline, CDR1 SGHAT and CDR2 FQNNGV. Data came from immunoSEQ multiplex PCR; TCRdb stores just in-frame clones and leaves some out. The repertoire holds 150,000 or so clones, with about three quarters as singletons. This clone was recorded many times. What was sequenced was peripheral blood. This sequence joins TRBV11-2 and TRBJ1-6; 7 nucleotides align to TRBD1. The source of this sequence is an elderly man with acute or convalescent COVID-19. The CDR3 is CASSFGRGNSPLHF. CDR3 sequence (DNA): TGTGCCAGCAGCTTCGGCAGGGGGAATTCACCCCTCCACTTT.